These 21 T cell receptor beta chains came from one sample sequenced in a study of shared T cell receptors in the human thymus. Sequenced by immunoSEQ multiplex PCR; TCRdb stores in-frame clones only, minus some. The table lists 540,000 or so clones, approximately 78% of them singletons, with more than 0.01% in the top ten. This sample was also put to use in a study of human thymus T cells.

Sequenced sample: thymocytes. The receptors were gathered from a boy in the first two years of life with a congenital heart defect.

Here the CDR3 DNA reads TGTGCCAGCAGTCGAGCCGGAGGGGGGGCTAGACTCAGAAGATTGTACAATGAGCAGTTCTTC. Translation gives CASSRAGGGARLRRLYNEQFF. The V and J genes are TRBV27 and TRBJ2-1; D may be TRBD2 (7 bases). Germline CDR1 is MNHEY and CDR2 is SMNVEV (reference sequence). V lost 5 bases to trimming and J lost 4 bases, with 33 bases between them. This CDR3 contains 21 residues.

The chain is built from TRBV28 and TRBJ1-5; D not resolved. Germline V lookup: CDR1 MDHEN, CDR2 SYDVKM. V was cut by 2 bases and J by 5 bases, with 10 bases left in between. The CDR3 totals 14 residues. DNA for the CDR3: TGTGCCAGCAGTTTAGACACCACCTATCAGCCCCAGCATTTT. This encodes CASSLDTTYQPQHF.

The rearrangement links TRBV4-1 to TRBJ2-1, with D perhaps matching TRBD1 (6 bases). Germline assignment: CDR1 MGHRA and CDR2 YSYEKL. With 0 bases removed from V and 0 bases from J, the gap between germline ends came to 9 bases. The CDR3 has 16 amino acids. CDR3 sequence (DNA): TGCGCCAGCAGCCAAGAAGGGGGTCACTCCTACAATGAGCAGTTCTTC. Its translation is CASSQEGGHSYNEQFF.

The rearrangement links TRBV6-5 to TRBJ1-5; D is uncertain. Germline loops: CDR1 MNHEY, CDR2 SVGAGI. The V gene lost 2 bases and the J gene lost 7 bases, with 9 bases spanning the gap. The CDR3 covers 13 residues. The CDR3 is CASSYDVEQPQHF. In DNA, the CDR3 is TGTGCCAGCAGTTACGATGTGGAGCAGCCCCAGCATTTT.

The J gene is TRBJ1-2, the V gene TRBV4-1; 7 nucleotides align to TRBD1. This CDR3 spans 16 amino acids. Germline assignment: CDR1 MGHRA and CDR2 YSYEKL. Trimming removed 1 base from V and 3 bases from J; junction bases left unmatched: 8. The CDR3 reads CASSQGPWGQYYGYTF. The CDR3 bases are TGCGCCAGCAGCCAAGGCCCGTGGGGACAGTACTATGGCTACACCTTC.

This clone was seen only a few times. V and J are TRBV28 and TRBJ2-6; D perhaps matches TRBD2 (6 bases). V was shortened by 7 bases and J by 4 bases, with 20 bases between the two germline ends. CDR1 and CDR2 from the germline V gene are MDHEN and SYDVKM. There are 17 residues in the CDR3. DNA for the CDR3: TGTGCCAGCACCTTAAGGAGGGCAGGGTCCGGGGCCAACGTCCTGACTTTC. Its protein is CASTLRRAGSGANVLTF.

This chain connects TRBV21-1 to TRBJ1-4. TRBV21-1 is recorded as a pseudogene. CDR3 length: 15 amino acids. Written as DNA, the CDR3 is TGTGCCAGCAGCAAAACGGGAGTTTCCAATGAAAAACTGTTTTTT. Amino acid sequence: CASSKTGVSNEKLFF.

This clone was counted between two and nine times. The genes are TRBV7-2 and TRBJ2-7; possibly TRBD2 for D (6 bases). The CDR3 has 15 amino acids. In germline, CDR1 is SGHTA, CDR2 FQGNSA. The germline V and J ends were trimmed by 5 bases and 3 bases, with 17 bases remaining between them. The CDR3 is CASSPRGGRLYEQYF. CDR3 DNA: TGTGCCAGCAGCCCCCGGGGAGGAAGACTCTACGAGCAGTACTTC.

The gene calls are TRBV7-3 and TRBJ2-7; 7 bases map to TRBD2. This CDR3 has 16 amino acids. In germline, CDR1 is SGHTA, CDR2 FQGTGA. Trimming at V came to 5 bases and at J to 0 bases, leaving 10 bases not matched to a gene. CDR3 residues: CASSPTPSGGSYEQYF. As DNA, the CDR3 is TGTGCCAGCAGCCCTACCCCATCGGGGGGCTCCTACGAGCAGTACTTC.

The chain has TRBV10-2 and TRBJ2-5; TRBD1 matches 7 bases. The CDR3 loop spans 11 amino acids. J gave up 3 bases and V 8 bases, and 0 bases lay outside the gene matches. CDR1 and CDR2 (germline): WSHSY, SAAADI. CDR3 sequence reads: CASGTEETQYF. In DNA form, the CDR3 reads TGCGCCAGCGGGACAGAAGAGACCCAGTACTTC.

A single count supports this clone. The rearrangement links TRBV27 to TRBJ1-2, with 9 bases matching TRBD1. CDR3 length: 14 residues. J was trimmed by 6 bases and V by 2 bases; bases with no gene match: 4. CDR1 and CDR2 (germline): MNHEY, SMNVEV (reference sequence). CDR3 amino acids: CASSLGTGKDGYTF. DNA of the CDR3: TGTGCCAGCAGTTTAGGGACAGGGAAGGATGGCTACACCTTC.

The chain combines TRBV25-1 with TRBJ2-5; D is possibly TRBD2 (5 bases). The DNA end is a closer match to TRBJ2-7, so the J assignment may be wrong. This CDR3 is built from 16 residues. Per germline, CDR1 MGHDK and CDR2 SYGVNS. In DNA form, the CDR3 reads TGTGCCAGCAGTGAATCGAGGGCAAACCAACCCTACGAGCAGTACTTC. This gives the protein CASSESRANQPYEQYF.

V and J are TRBV11-2 and TRBJ1-1; 7 nucleotides align to TRBD1. The CDR3 runs to 14 residues. The germline CDR1 and CDR2 sequences are SGHAT and FQNNGV. V lost 7 bases, J lost 7 bases, and 12 bases stayed unmatched. CDR3 coding DNA: TGTGCCAGCATCCCCTGGGCAGGGGGGAGTGAAGCTTTCTTT. It translates to CASIPWAGGSEAFF.

The genes are TRBV5-1 and TRBJ2-3, with unresolved D. CDR3 length: 14 residues. CDR1 is SGHRS and CDR2 is YFSETQ in the germline V gene. V shed 4 bases and J shed 0 bases, with 9 bases lying between them. CDR3 DNA: TGCGCCAGCAGCCCCCCCGTTAGCACAGATACGCAGTATTTT. Its translation is CASSPPVSTDTQYF.

The chain is built from TRBV27 and TRBJ2-1; 12 bases align to TRBD2. The germline V gene has CDR1 MNHEY and CDR2 SMNVEV (reference sequence). Trimming took 0 bases from V and 4 from J; bases not matched to a gene: 10. There are 19 residues in the CDR3. CDR3 sequence reads: CASSLSSLASGRGYNEQFF. DNA of the CDR3: TGTGCCAGCAGTTTATCGTCCCTGGCTAGCGGGAGGGGTTACAATGAGCAGTTCTTC.

The DNA of the CDR3 is TGTGCCAGCAGCAGGGGACTAGCGGGAGCGTTCTCCTACGAGCAGTACTTC. Amino acid sequence: CASSRGLAGAFSYEQYF. The V and J genes are TRBV5-4 and TRBJ2-7; TRBD2 matches 14 bases. The length of the CDR3 is 17 residues. Germline V CDR1 and CDR2: SGHNT, YYREEE (reference sequence). The junction had 6 bases not matched to a gene; V was cut back by 4 bases and J by 0 bases.

This chain joins TRBV7-2 and TRBJ2-3; 9 nucleotides align to TRBD2. With V trimmed by 7 bases and J by 2 bases, 13 bases remained unmatched. Germline-derived CDR1 and CDR2 are SGHTA and FQGNSA. The CDR3 sequence is 17 residues long. CDR3 loop: CASTRIWASGNTDTQYF. The CDR3 DNA is TGTGCCAGCACCCGGATATGGGCTAGCGGGAACACAGATACGCAGTATTTT.

The genes are TRBV29-1 and TRBJ2-6; D perhaps matches TRBD1 (6 bases). V was shortened by 5 bases and J by 2 bases, with 10 bases between the two germline ends. The V gene's germline CDR1 is SQVTM and CDR2 ANQGSEA. The CDR3 has 14 residues. Here the CDR3 DNA reads TGCAGCGTTAGACAGGCTACTGGGGCCAACGTCCTGACTTTC. It yields the protein CSVRQATGANVLTF.

The V gene is TRBV5-4, the J gene TRBJ1-3; 8 bases match TRBD1. The CDR3 length is 15 residues. In germline, CDR1 is SGHNT, CDR2 YYREEE (reference sequence). V shed 2 bases, J shed 4 bases, and the junction held 5 bases outside the gene matches. The CDR3 protein is CASSFQGAIGNTIYF. CDR3 nucleotide sequence: TGTGCCAGCAGCTTTCAGGGGGCGATCGGAAACACCATATATTTT.

The CDR3 spells CASSPTSGPRSYEQYF. The CDR3, as DNA: TGTGCCAGCAGCCCTACTAGCGGTCCTCGCTCCTACGAGCAGTACTTC. The gene calls are TRBV11-3 and TRBJ2-7, with 8 bases fitting TRBD2. V was pared by 5 bases and J by 0 bases, with 9 bases of the junction left unmatched. The CDR3 is made up of 16 amino acids. From germline, CDR1 is SGHNT and CDR2 YENEEA.

Note on this clone: This sample also contains other DNA sequences that code for the same CDR3. The chain recombines TRBV2 with TRBJ1-5; the D gene is possibly TRBD1 (5 bases). The ends were cut back, 3 bases at V and 3 bases at J, with 9 bases in the middle. Germline V CDR1 and CDR2: SNHLY, FYNNEI. The CDR3 contains 14 residues. For the CDR3, the DNA is TGTGCCAGCAGTGACCAGGGATCCAATCAGCCCCAGCATTTT. As protein: CASSDQGSNQPQHF.